The rows below give T cell receptor beta chains drawn from one sample of a study of blood T cell repertoires in COVID-19. The method was immunoSEQ multiplex PCR; TCRdb's version includes in-frame clones alone and lacks a portion of them. This table has roughly 400,000 clones, over 75% appearing once. Specimen: PBMCs or T cells enriched from blood (not recorded which). All receptors derive from a man younger than 45 who had recovered from COVID-19. The CDR3 runs from the conserved cysteine through the conserved F or W. Fields, in order: CDR3 DNA, CDR3 protein, D gene, V gene, J gene, clone size. The D gene is left open where the match is weak. Rows may omit the clone size; those that give it use once, few, many or a size class.

CDR3 DNA: TGTGCCAGTGGGGGGGGAACAGGGGGTTCACCCCTCCACTTT
CDR3 protein: CASGGGTGGSPLHF
D gene: TRBD1
V gene: TRBV27
J gene: TRBJ1-6
clone size: -

CDR3 DNA: TGTGCCACGCAGGGTTCTATCTACGAGCAGTACTTC
CDR3 protein: CATQGSIYEQYF
D gene: -
V gene: TRBV28
J gene: TRBJ2-7
clone size: -

CDR3 DNA: TGTGCCAGCTCACCATCGCAGGGTACGGGGGTCCAGCCCCAGCATTTT
CDR3 protein: CASSPSQGTGVQPQHF
D gene: -
V gene: TRBV18
J gene: TRBJ1-5
clone size: -

CDR3 DNA: TGCGCCAGCAGCGCCGGACAGGACACAGATACGCAGTATTTT
CDR3 protein: CASSAGQDTDTQYF
D gene: TRBD1
V gene: TRBV5-1
J gene: TRBJ2-3
clone size: -

CDR3 DNA: TGCGCCGGCAGCCAAGGAGCTAGCGGGAGTAGGACAGATACGCAGTATTTT
CDR3 protein: CAGSQGASGSRTDTQYF
D gene: TRBD2
V gene: TRBV4-1
J gene: TRBJ2-3
clone size: -

CDR3 DNA: TGTGCCAGCAGCTCGAGCGGCCTCACAGATACGCAGTATTTT
CDR3 protein: CASSSSGLTDTQYF
D gene: -
V gene: TRBV27
J gene: TRBJ2-3
clone size: -

CDR3 DNA: TGTGCCAGCAGCCCCCCGGGGGTATCCTCTGGAAACACCATATATTTT
CDR3 protein: CASSPPGVSSGNTIYF
D gene: -
V gene: TRBV14
J gene: TRBJ1-3
clone size: -

CDR3 DNA: TGCGCCAGCAGCACAAGCGGGAGTGGTCACACCGGGGAGCTGTTTTTT
CDR3 protein: CASSTSGSGHTGELFF
D gene: TRBD2
V gene: TRBV5-1
J gene: TRBJ2-2
clone size: -

CDR3 DNA: TGTGCCAGCAGCAGGGGCTCTGCCTACGAGCAGTACTTC
CDR3 protein: CASSRGSAYEQYF
D gene: -
V gene: TRBV28
J gene: TRBJ2-7
clone size: -

CDR3 DNA: TGCAGTGCTAGTTCGGGACTAGTTTTGGATACGCAGTATTTT
CDR3 protein: CSASSGLVLDTQYF
D gene: TRBD2
V gene: TRBV20-1
J gene: TRBJ2-3
clone size: -

CDR3 DNA: TGTGCCAGCAGGCCCCTAGGAGGCACAGATACGCAGTATTTT
CDR3 protein: CASRPLGGTDTQYF
D gene: -
V gene: TRBV6-5
J gene: TRBJ2-3
clone size: -

CDR3 DNA: TGTGCCAGCAGCTTAGATACAGGGGTGGAGACCCAGTACTTC
CDR3 protein: CASSLDTGVETQYF
D gene: TRBD1
V gene: TRBV7-9
J gene: TRBJ2-5
clone size: -

CDR3 DNA: TGTGCCAGCAGCGAACGAGGGTTCACTGAAGCTTTCTTT
CDR3 protein: CASSERGFTEAFF
D gene: -
V gene: TRBV13
J gene: TRBJ1-1
clone size: -

CDR3 DNA: TGTGCCAGCAGCTCCCGCGCGGGAGGAACCGGGGAGCTGTTTTTT
CDR3 protein: CASSSRAGGTGELFF
D gene: TRBD2
V gene: TRBV11-2
J gene: TRBJ2-2
clone size: -

CDR3 DNA: TGTGCCAGCAGCCAGCGGGAGGGCCCGTACGAGCAGTACTTC
CDR3 protein: CASSQREGPYEQYF
D gene: TRBD2
V gene: TRBV6-5
J gene: TRBJ2-7
clone size: -

CDR3 DNA: TGTGCCAGTAGTAATACAGGGGGCTACATTGAAGCTTTCTTT
CDR3 protein: CASSNTGGYIEAFF
D gene: TRBD1
V gene: TRBV19
J gene: TRBJ1-1
clone size: -

CDR3 DNA: TGTGCCAGCAGCTTAGTTCCGGATACGCAGTATTTT
CDR3 protein: CASSLVPDTQYF
D gene: -
V gene: TRBV7-2
J gene: TRBJ2-3
clone size: -

CDR3 DNA: TGTGCCAGCAGTTTGACAGGGGGGAATTTTAACACTGAAGCTTTCTTT
CDR3 protein: CASSLTGGNFNTEAFF
D gene: TRBD1
V gene: TRBV7-9
J gene: TRBJ1-1
clone size: -

CDR3 DNA: TGTGCCAGCAGGGCTGACCAAGAGACCCAGTACTTC
CDR3 protein: CASRADQETQYF
D gene: -
V gene: TRBV2
J gene: TRBJ2-5
clone size: -

CDR3 DNA: TGTGCCAGCAGCACAGGGGGCGCGGTCACCGGGGAGCTGTTTTTT
CDR3 protein: CASSTGGAVTGELFF
D gene: TRBD1
V gene: TRBV7-9
J gene: TRBJ2-2
clone size: -

CDR3 DNA: TGCGCCAGCAGCCAAGGTTTTACACTATCCTACAATGAGCAGTTCTTC
CDR3 protein: CASSQGFTLSYNEQFF
D gene: -
V gene: TRBV4-1
J gene: TRBJ2-1
clone size: -

CDR3 DNA: TGTGCCAGCAGTGGTACAGGGGGTAGTTACACTGAAGCTTTCTTT
CDR3 protein: CASSGTGGSYTEAFF
D gene: TRBD1
V gene: TRBV28
J gene: TRBJ1-1
clone size: -

CDR3 DNA: TGCAGCGTTTTAGGCGGGGCCGCGGGGCCTGAAGCTTTCTTT
CDR3 protein: CSVLGGAAGPEAFF
D gene: -
V gene: TRBV29-1
J gene: TRBJ1-1
clone size: few

CDR3 DNA: TGCGCCAGCAGCTTTCAGGGTCGGAATGAGCAGTTCTTC
CDR3 protein: CASSFQGRNEQFF
D gene: -
V gene: TRBV5-1
J gene: TRBJ2-1
clone size: -

CDR3 DNA: TGTGCCAGCAGTCCAACTCAGGTCACCCAAGAGACCCAGTACTTC
CDR3 protein: CASSPTQVTQETQYF
D gene: -
V gene: TRBV28
J gene: TRBJ2-5
clone size: -

CDR3 DNA: TGTGCCAGCAGCCCCCGGACAGGGGGCTCAACTGGACGTGAAAAACTGTTTTTT
CDR3 protein: CASSPRTGGSTGREKLFF
D gene: TRBD1
V gene: TRBV7-8
J gene: TRBJ1-4
clone size: -

CDR3 DNA: TGCGCCAGCAGCTTAATGGGACAGGGGTCCACCGGGGAGCTGTTTTTT
CDR3 protein: CASSLMGQGSTGELFF
D gene: TRBD1
V gene: TRBV5-1
J gene: TRBJ2-2
clone size: once

CDR3 DNA: TGTGCCAGCAGTTTAACAGGGAAAACCTACTATGGCTACACCTTC
CDR3 protein: CASSLTGKTYYGYTF
D gene: -
V gene: TRBV28
J gene: TRBJ1-2
clone size: -

CDR3 DNA: TGCGCCAGCAGCATTGACGACACTGGGGAGACCCAGTACTTC
CDR3 protein: CASSIDDTGETQYF
D gene: -
V gene: TRBV5-1
J gene: TRBJ2-5
clone size: -

CDR3 DNA: TGTGCCAGCAGCTTGGACGGTCGAAACTACGAGCAGTACTTC
CDR3 protein: CASSLDGRNYEQYF
D gene: -
V gene: TRBV5-6
J gene: TRBJ2-7
clone size: once

CDR3 DNA: TGTGCCAGCTCAGGACTAGCGGAGCGCTATGAGCAGTTCTTC
CDR3 protein: CASSGLAERYEQFF
D gene: TRBD2
V gene: TRBV7-9
J gene: TRBJ2-1
clone size: -

CDR3 DNA: TGTGCCAGCGGGACTAGCGAGTACAATGAGCAGTTCTTC
CDR3 protein: CASGTSEYNEQFF
D gene: TRBD2
V gene: TRBV12-3/TRBV12-4
J gene: TRBJ2-1
clone size: -

CDR3 DNA: TGTGCCAGCAGTGAGGACAGGGCCGGGAATAATCAGCCCCAGCATTTT
CDR3 protein: CASSEDRAGNNQPQHF
D gene: TRBD1
V gene: TRBV2
J gene: TRBJ1-5
clone size: -

CDR3 DNA: TGCTCAGCGGGGGCAAGCACAGATACGCAGTATTTT
CDR3 protein: CSAGASTDTQYF
D gene: TRBD2
V gene: TRBV12-3/TRBV12-4
J gene: TRBJ2-3
clone size: -

CDR3 DNA: TGCGCCAGCAGTCACGCAGGGGGCCGAATAGATGGCTACACCTTC
CDR3 protein: CASSHAGGRIDGYTF
D gene: TRBD1
V gene: TRBV23-1
J gene: TRBJ1-2
clone size: once

CDR3 DNA: TGTGCCAGCAGCAGCCCGGTTCGCGGGCGCACAGATACGCAGTATTTT
CDR3 protein: CASSSPVRGRTDTQYF
D gene: -
V gene: TRBV7-9
J gene: TRBJ2-3
clone size: -

CDR3 DNA: TGCGCCAGCAGTAGCACGAATGAGCAGTTCTTC
CDR3 protein: CASSSTNEQFF
D gene: -
V gene: TRBV10-2
J gene: TRBJ2-1
clone size: -

CDR3 DNA: TGTGCCAGCAGCGTAACAGGGGGCAATGAAAAACTGTTTTTT
CDR3 protein: CASSVTGGNEKLFF
D gene: TRBD1
V gene: TRBV7-9
J gene: TRBJ1-4
clone size: once

CDR3 DNA: TGTGCCAGTAGTATTCGACGGGACAGGGAAATCACAGATACGCAGTATTTT
CDR3 protein: CASSIRRDREITDTQYF
D gene: TRBD1
V gene: TRBV19
J gene: TRBJ2-3
clone size: -

CDR3 DNA: TGTGCCAGCAGCCGAGGGGGAATCGGGAACAATGAGCAGTTCTTC
CDR3 protein: CASSRGGIGNNEQFF
D gene: -
V gene: TRBV28
J gene: TRBJ2-1
clone size: -

CDR3 DNA: TGTGCCAGCAGTTTGGATCTAGCGGGAACCGGGGAGCTGTTTTTT
CDR3 protein: CASSLDLAGTGELFF
D gene: TRBD2
V gene: TRBV28
J gene: TRBJ2-2
clone size: -

CDR3 DNA: TGTGCCAGCAGCTTAGGAGCTAACTATGGCTACACCTTC
CDR3 protein: CASSLGANYGYTF
D gene: -
V gene: TRBV11-2
J gene: TRBJ1-2
clone size: -

CDR3 DNA: TGTGCCAGCAGTTCGGAACTAGCGGGGGTCAGGTACGAGCAGTACTTC
CDR3 protein: CASSSELAGVRYEQYF
D gene: TRBD2
V gene: TRBV28
J gene: TRBJ2-7
clone size: -

CDR3 DNA: TGCGCCAGCAGCTCCCCCTACTTCTACGAGCAGTACTTC
CDR3 protein: CASSSPYFYEQYF
D gene: -
V gene: TRBV10-2
J gene: TRBJ2-7
clone size: -

CDR3 DNA: TGTGCCAGCAGTGAAACTGTAATCCTTGAAAAACTGTTTTTT
CDR3 protein: CASSETVILEKLFF
D gene: -
V gene: TRBV6-1
J gene: TRBJ1-4
clone size: -